This TCR beta chain was recovered during a study of cytomegalovirus exposure and HLA in healthy donors. V was pared by 4 bases and J by 3 bases, with 3 bases of the junction left unmatched. This CDR3 comprises 13 residues. Germline CDR1 SQVTM, CDR2 ANQGSEA. PCR primers comprised 60 Vbeta and 13 Jbeta primers. TCRdb keeps only in-frame clones here, not all; method: immunoSEQ multiplex PCR. The table records over 90,000 clones, roughly 74% of them present only once. This TCR was sampled from a woman aged 70-85 years in good health and CMV-seropositive. This chain uses TRBV29-1 with TRBJ1-2, with 9 bases lining up with TRBD1. Sequencing was performed on PBMCs. DNA of the CDR3: TGCAGCGTTGGGACAGGGGCTGACTATGGCTACACCTTC. Protein sequence: CSVGTGADYGYTF.